This T cell receptor beta chain was obtained from a study of T cell changes during pregnancy in multiple sclerosis. Profiling relied on immunoSEQ multiplex PCR, and the TCRdb table lists in-frame clones only, not all of them. The sample has 35,000 to 50,000 clones; roughly nine tenths are singletons. Germline-derived CDR1 and CDR2 are LNHDA and SQIVND (reference sequence). V shed 6 bases and J shed 1 base, with 9 bases lying between them. CDR3 size: 13 residues. The sequence was collected from a female donor with multiple sclerosis, enrolled in a pregnancy study. Specimen: CD4+ T cells from peripheral blood mononuclear cells, collected after pregnancy. The rearrangement uses TRBV19 and TRBJ1-1, with no clear D. The CDR3 spells CASRFRGNTEAFF. CDR3 DNA: TGTGCCAGTAGATTTCGGGGGAACACTGAAGCTTTCTTT.